This T cell receptor (beta chain) was observed in a study of breast tumors, draining lymph nodes, adjacent tissues. Study results and limitations: Tumor and nontumor repertoires were significantly more similar in luminal-like than in basal-like breast cancer. Most tumor T cells seemingly derive from lymph node, then expand in tumor. The lymph node origin of tumor T cells was framed as consistent with a hypothesis, not demonstrated.

In TCRdb, the multiplex PCR reads were re-called with MiXCR into one record per CDR3 protein. The data hold under 150,000 distinct CDR3 sequences, with less than 25% observed a single time. Germline V lookup: CDR1 GTSNPN, CDR2 SVGIG (reference sequence). This CDR3 region has 13 residues. The ends were cut back, 0 bases at V and 12 bases at J, with 17 bases in the middle. A word on this clonotype: No antigen is known for it. With a much larger clone just one base away, this may be a read error.

Breast cancer patients provided tissue from their axillary draining lymph nodes. The chain has TRBV30 and TRBJ1-2; possibly TRBD1 for D (6 bases). This TCR derives from a female donor with breast cancer. Some clones in this sample may be carry-over from other donors' samples. Sequenced: axillary lymph node tissue. The CDR3 DNA is TGTGCCTGGAGTGTACTTGGATCGGGGGGGCACACCTTC. Translation gives CAWSVLGSGGHTF.